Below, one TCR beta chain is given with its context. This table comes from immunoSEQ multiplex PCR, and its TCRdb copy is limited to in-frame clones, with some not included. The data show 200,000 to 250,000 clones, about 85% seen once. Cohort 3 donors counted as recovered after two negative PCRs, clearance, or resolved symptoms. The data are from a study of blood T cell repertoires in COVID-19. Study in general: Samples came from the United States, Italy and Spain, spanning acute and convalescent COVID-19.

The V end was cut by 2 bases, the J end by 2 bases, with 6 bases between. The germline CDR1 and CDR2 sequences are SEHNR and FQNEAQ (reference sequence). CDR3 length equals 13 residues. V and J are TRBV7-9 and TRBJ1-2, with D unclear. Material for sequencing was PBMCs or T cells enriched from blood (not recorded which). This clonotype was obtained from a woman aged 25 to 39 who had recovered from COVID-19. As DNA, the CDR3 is TGTGCCAGCAGCTTAAGTGAGAACTATGGCTACACCTTC. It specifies CASSLSENYGYTF.